The entry that follows covers one T cell receptor beta chain sequence. This sample is drawn from a study of control samples from healthy donors and cancer patients. The CDR3 consists of 17 residues. The germline CDR1 and CDR2 sequences are LGHNA and YSLEER. V lost 0 bases, J lost 7 bases, and 9 bases stayed unmatched. This table comes from immunoSEQ multiplex PCR, and its TCRdb copy is limited to in-frame clones, with some not included. Of fewer than 500,000 clones in the sample, around 90% were seen once. The chain is built from TRBV4-3 and TRBJ2-2; 9 bases are a match to TRBD2. The origin of this receptor is a man aged 35 to 55 with head and neck cancer. The sequencing sample was made of PBMCs. The CDR3, as DNA: TGCGCCAGCAGCCAAGATCGTTTGCGGGGGGGCGGCGGGGAGCTGTTTTTT. As protein: CASSQDRLRGGGGELFF.